This entry lists 8 T cell receptor beta chains sequenced from one sample in a study of human T cells and chemical hapten exposure. As to time point: pre-sensitization, week 0. Described treatment: therapeutic diphenylcyclopropenone sensitization with weekly scalp DPC. TCRdb independently ran MiXCR on the RACE reads; one entry per CDR3 protein. The sample includes about 61,000 distinct CDR3 sequences, about 7% of them seen just once. The source material was whole blood, sampled in connection with sensitization to the hapten diphenylcyclopropenone (DPC). The receptors were sampled from a woman aged 25 to 39 with alopecia areata. Some clones in this sample may be carry-over from other donors' samples.

The table lists this clonotype with many counts. The chain joins TRBV7-8 to TRBJ2-3, with unresolved D. Germline lookup yields CDR1 SGHVS and CDR2 FQNEAQ. The CDR3 runs 18 residues. Trimming pared 2 bases from V and 1 base from J, leaving 19 bases between. The CDR3 sequence is CASSLIGPFELGTDTQYF. CDR3 sequence (DNA): TGTGCCAGCAGCTTAATTGGACCCTTCGAACTCGGCACAGATACGCAGTATTTT.

This clonotype was detected many times. This chain links TRBV27 with TRBJ1-5, with D perhaps matching TRBD1 (5 bases). The CDR3 contains 15 residues. Trimming removed 1 base from V and 5 bases from J, with 12 bases in between. CDR1 MNHEY and CDR2 SMNVEV come from the germline V gene (reference sequence). Written as DNA, the CDR3 is TGTGCCAGCAGTTTATGGTCAGGGTCACATCAGCCCCAGCATTTT. Protein product: CASSLWSGSHQPQHF.

This clonotype came up a few times. V is TRBV3-1 and J is TRBJ1-1; TRBD1 might be the D (6 bases). Germline CDR1 LGHDT, CDR2 YNNKEL (reference sequence). V lost 0 bases and J lost 11, with 13 bases in between. This CDR3 region has 13 residues. This CDR3 reads CASSQDPGQRAFF. Written as DNA, the CDR3 is TGTGCCAGCAGCCAAGATCCAGGACAGCGGGCTTTCTTT.

This clonotype has at least ten counts. This chain links TRBV3-1 with TRBJ2-7; 7 bases align to TRBD1. With 2 bases clipped from V and 2 bases from J, the junction kept 3 bases outside the gene matches. The CDR3 is 14 residues long. Germline values: CDR1 LGHDT, CDR2 YNNKEL (reference sequence). CDR3 sequence (DNA): TGTGCCAGCAGCCAAAGACAGGGACCCTACGAGCAGTACTTC. Translating gives CASSQRQGPYEQYF.

This clonotype was counted ten times or more. The chain employs TRBV10-3 and TRBJ1-5, with TRBD1 as a possible D gene (5 bases). Trimming took off 0 bases at V and 1 base at J, with 7 bases between the two ends. The V gene's germline CDR1 is ENHRY and CDR2 SYGVKD. The CDR3 spans 15 residues. The CDR3 is CAISESRGSNQPQHF. CDR3 bases: TGTGCCATCAGTGAGTCGAGGGGAAGCAATCAGCCCCAGCATTTT.

This clonotype came up many times. The chain employs TRBV7-3 and TRBJ2-2, with D uncertain. CDR1 is SGHTA and CDR2 is FQGTGA in the germline V gene. CDR3 length: 14 residues. V lost 6 bases to trimming and J lost 1 base, with 9 bases between them. The CDR3 DNA sequence: TGTGCCAGCAGTAGGTCGGGGAACACCGGGGAGCTGTTTTTT. This gives the protein CASSRSGNTGELFF. Using reference TRBV7-3 and TRBJ2-2 for the parts outside the CDR3, the full variable domain is GAGVSQTPSNKVTEKGKYVELRCDPISGHTALYWYRQSLGQGPEFLIYFQGTGAADDSGLPNDRFFAVRPEGSVSTLKIQRTERGDSAVYLCASSRSGNTGELFFGEGSRLTVL.

This clonotype occurred many times. The gene calls are TRBV12-3 or TRBV12-4 and TRBJ2-7, with a tentative D call TRBD2 (6 bases). The CDR3 has 16 residues. V lost 3 bases to trimming and J lost 7 bases, with 22 bases between them. This CDR3 reads CASSFGGFRFMREQYF. CDR3 bases: TGTGCCAGCAGTTTCGGAGGGTTCAGGTTCATGAGGGAGCAGTACTTC.

This clonotype was seen repeatedly, ten times or more. V gene TRBV15 combines with J gene TRBJ1-6; D ambiguous. Germline CDR1 is LNHNV and CDR2 is YYDKDF (reference sequence). Trimming shortened V by 2 bases and J by 7 bases, and 15 bases separated the two germline ends. This CDR3 is built from 16 residues. CDR3 sequence reads: CATSRRVTLGNSPLHF. CDR3 nucleotide sequence: TGTGCCACCAGCAGACGGGTGACCTTAGGGAATTCACCCCTCCACTTT.